This entry concerns a single T cell receptor (beta chain). What it recognizes is unknown. Additional DNA sequences in this sample encode the identical CDR3. The CDR3 covers 13 residues. With 5 bases removed from V and 5 bases from J, the gap between germline ends came to 12 bases. CDR1 is SQVTM, CDR2 ANQGSEA, per germline. The data derive from a study of cytomegalovirus exposure and HLA in healthy donors. Across the study: Per a later analysis, the approximately 690 first-cohort and 120 validation repertoires shared one platform. Study-level findings and limits: Researchers catalogued approximately 160 TCR beta chains as cytomegalovirus-associated. Most TCR sequences were uncommon, yet certain public TCRs appeared in many donors.

The donors were members of the validation cohort, which comprised under 150 subjects and was separate from the first cohort of around 700 subjects. TCRdb keeps only in-frame clones here, not all; method: immunoSEQ multiplex PCR. The table shows about 160,000 clones, with approximately 84% occurring only once. Sequenced: PBMCs. The chain carries TRBV29-1 and TRBJ2-2, with TRBD1 as a possible D gene (5 bases). The origin of this receptor is a man under 40 in good health and CMV-seropositive. CDR3 nucleotides: TGCAGCGTTAGTCAGGGTGGGACCGGGGAGCTGTTTTTT. It codes for CSVSQGGTGELFF.